The clone carrying this TCR beta chain was seen a few times. Methods used by the authors: Nucleated cell number was recorded as an estimate derived from reference gene primer amplification. TCRdb keeps only in-frame clones here, not all; method: immunoSEQ multiplex PCR. That table gives V, J and clone size, and the DNA gave D and trimming. The sample yields 650,000 to 800,000 clones, around 89% seen once. The data were taken from a study of blood T cell repertoires in COVID-19. Study at large: The United States, Italy and Spain provided the acute and convalescent COVID-19 samples.

The V end was cut by 6 bases, the J end by 0 bases, with 9 bases between. The CDR3 is 14 amino acids. Germline assignment: CDR1 SNHLY and CDR2 FYNNEI. The sequenced material came from peripheral blood. This TCR was recovered from a woman aged 18-29 years with acute or convalescent COVID-19. The chain employs TRBV2 and TRBJ1-3; unclear D gene. In DNA form, the CDR3 reads TGTGCCAGCAGAGAGAAGAGCTCTGGAAACACCATATATTTT. As protein: CASREKSSGNTIYF.